Sequencing of this T cell receptor beta chain was carried out in a study of CD8 T cells in ankylosing spondylitis (dated by TCRdb to the late 2010s). Turning to the overall study: The study set out to find disease-linked TCR variants by profiling T cell receptor beta repertoires in ankylosing spondylitis patients and healthy donors. Peripheral blood was sampled, and synovial fluid was additionally collected from ankylosing spondylitis patients. In total, the full study cohort was made up of some 110 healthy donors and 25 to 30 ankylosing spondylitis patients. The research as a whole found: Some motif variants had previously been reported in the synovial fluid and blood of reactive arthritis patients, which suggests shared mechanisms of disease initiation. The disease-linked clones showed a CD8+ phenotype and occurred at relatively low frequencies in peripheral blood. The disease-linked clones were reported as significantly enriched in matched synovial fluid samples from ankylosing spondylitis patients. A TCR beta motif made up of eight highly homologous amino acid variants appeared to be characteristic of blood from ankylosing spondylitis patients.

The reads were generated on an Illumina HiSeq 2500. Quantitative 5'-RACE with molecular barcodes was used to prepare TCR beta libraries. Per the original workflow: A new computational method based on a probabilistic model of VDJ rearrangement was used to identify disease-linked TCR variants. Using fastp trimming at Q25 and MiXCR clonotype assembly, TCRdb reanalyzed the public sequencing data and kept in-frame beta chains. When rows share a CDR3 protein, they turn into one entry using the most common DNA and genes. TCRdb, not the original authors, processed these V and J calls. In all, the sample holds 220,000 or so distinct CDR3 sequences, and about 10% of those were seen once. The ten largest make up over 20% of the sample. The sample holds many counts of this clonotype. Its binding antigen is unknown. Per-base qualities were not stored, and no clone one base away is much larger. Via the germline V gene, CDR1 is SGHRS and CDR2 YFSETQ. The CDR3 spans 16 residues, from the cysteine through the phenylalanine. Here the CDR3 DNA is all that survives: 48 bases in frame from base 1. The junction carries 17 bases between V and J, which are trimmed by 3 bases and 3 bases respectively.

The source of this sequence is a male donor with ankylosing spondylitis or in good health (not recorded which). The sample consisted of blood, either unsorted or a sorted T cell fraction (not recorded which). The V gene is TRBV5-1 and the J gene is TRBJ2-3; possibly the D gene is TRBD1, per 6 matching bases. The CDR3 is CASSSGQGTYTDTQYF. The nucleotide sequence reads as follows: TGCGCCAGCAGCTCCGGCCAGGGGACATATACAGATACGCAGTATTTT.